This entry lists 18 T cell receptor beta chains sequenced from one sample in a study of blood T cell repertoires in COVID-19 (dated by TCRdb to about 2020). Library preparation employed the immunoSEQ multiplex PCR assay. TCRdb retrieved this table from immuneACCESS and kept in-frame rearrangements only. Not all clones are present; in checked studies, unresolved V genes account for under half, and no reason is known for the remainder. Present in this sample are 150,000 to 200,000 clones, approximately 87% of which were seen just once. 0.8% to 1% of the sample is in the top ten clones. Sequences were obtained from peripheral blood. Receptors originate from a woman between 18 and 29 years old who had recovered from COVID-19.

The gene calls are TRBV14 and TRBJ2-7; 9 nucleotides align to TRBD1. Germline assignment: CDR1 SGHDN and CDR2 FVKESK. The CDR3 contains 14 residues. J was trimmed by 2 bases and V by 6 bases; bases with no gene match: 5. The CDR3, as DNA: TGTGCCAGCAGTCGGGACAGGGACCCCTACGAGCAGTACGTC. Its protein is CASSRDRDPYEQYV.

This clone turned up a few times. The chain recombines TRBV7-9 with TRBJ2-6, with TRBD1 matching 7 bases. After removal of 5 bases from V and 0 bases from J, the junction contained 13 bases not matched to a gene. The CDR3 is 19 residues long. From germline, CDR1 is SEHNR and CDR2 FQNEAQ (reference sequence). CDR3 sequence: CASSTPYRGLPSGANVLTF. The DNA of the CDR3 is TGTGCCAGCAGCACACCATACAGGGGCCTGCCCTCTGGGGCCAACGTCCTGACTTTC. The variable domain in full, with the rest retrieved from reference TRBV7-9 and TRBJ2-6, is DTGVSQNPRHKITKRGQNVTFRCDPISEHNRLYWYRQTLGQGPEFLTYFQNEAQLEKSRLLSDRFSAERPKGSFSTLEIQRTEQGDSAMYLCASSTPYRGLPSGANVLTFGAGSRLTVL.

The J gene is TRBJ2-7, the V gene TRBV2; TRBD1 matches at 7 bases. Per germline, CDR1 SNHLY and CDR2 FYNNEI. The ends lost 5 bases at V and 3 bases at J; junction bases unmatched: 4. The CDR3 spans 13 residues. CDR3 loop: CASSKDRDYEQYV. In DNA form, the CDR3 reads TGTGCCAGCAGTAAAGACAGGGACTACGAGCAGTACGTC.

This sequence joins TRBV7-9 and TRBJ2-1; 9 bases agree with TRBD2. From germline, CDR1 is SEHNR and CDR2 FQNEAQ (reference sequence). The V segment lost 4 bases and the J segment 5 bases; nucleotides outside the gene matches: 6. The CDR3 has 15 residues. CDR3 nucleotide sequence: TGTGCCAGCAGCTCTAGCGGGATGCCCCACAATGAGCAGTTCTTC. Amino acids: CASSSSGMPHNEQFF. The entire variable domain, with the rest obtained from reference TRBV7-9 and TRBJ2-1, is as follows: DTGVSQNPRHKITKRGQNVTFRCDPISEHNRLYWYRQTLGQGPEFLTYFQNEAQLEKSRLLSDRFSAERPKGSFSTLEIQRTEQGDSAMYLCASSSSGMPHNEQFFGPGTRLTVL.

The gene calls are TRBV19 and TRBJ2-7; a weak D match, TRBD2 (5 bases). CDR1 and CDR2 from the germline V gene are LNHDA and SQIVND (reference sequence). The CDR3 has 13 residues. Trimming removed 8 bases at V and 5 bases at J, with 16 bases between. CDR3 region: CASSWVFGDEQYF. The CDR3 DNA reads TGTGCCAGTTCCTGGGTCTTCGGGGACGAGCAGTACTTC.

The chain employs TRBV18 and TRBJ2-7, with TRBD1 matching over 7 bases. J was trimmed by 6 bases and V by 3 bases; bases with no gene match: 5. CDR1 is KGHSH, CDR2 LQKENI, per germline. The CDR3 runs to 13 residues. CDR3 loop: CASSPLTGTEQYV. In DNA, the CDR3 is TGTGCCAGCTCACCGTTGACAGGGACCGAGCAGTACGTC.

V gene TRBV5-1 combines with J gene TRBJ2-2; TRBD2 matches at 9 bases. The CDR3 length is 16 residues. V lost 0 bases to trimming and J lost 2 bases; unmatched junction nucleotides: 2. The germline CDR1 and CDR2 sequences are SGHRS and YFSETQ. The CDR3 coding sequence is TGCGCCAGCAGCTTGGGGACTAGCGTAAACACCGGGGAGCTGTTTTTT. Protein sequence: CASSLGTSVNTGELFF.

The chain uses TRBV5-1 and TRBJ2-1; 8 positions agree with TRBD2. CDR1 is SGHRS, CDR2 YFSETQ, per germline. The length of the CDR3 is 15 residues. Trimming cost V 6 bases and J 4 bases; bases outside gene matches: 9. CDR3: CASTESGGAYNEQFF. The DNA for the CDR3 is TGCGCCAGCACCGAGAGCGGGGGAGCATACAATGAGCAGTTCTTC.

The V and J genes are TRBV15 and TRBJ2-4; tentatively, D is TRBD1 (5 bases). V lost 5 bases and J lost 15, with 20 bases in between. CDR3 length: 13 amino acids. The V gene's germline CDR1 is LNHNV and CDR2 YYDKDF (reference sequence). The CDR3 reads CATSPGFIGRRYF. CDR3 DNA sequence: TGTGCCACCAGCCCAGGGTTTATCGGCAGAAGGTACTTC.

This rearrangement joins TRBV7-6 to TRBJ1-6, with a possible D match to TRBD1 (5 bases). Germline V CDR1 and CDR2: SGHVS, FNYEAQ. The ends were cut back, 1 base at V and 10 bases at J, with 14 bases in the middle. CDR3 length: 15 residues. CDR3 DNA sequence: TGTGCCAGCAGCTTAGATTTCCAGGGAGGGTCACCCCTCCACTTT. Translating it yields CASSLDFQGGSPLHF. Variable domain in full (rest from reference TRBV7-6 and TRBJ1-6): GAGVSQSPRYKVTKRGQDVALRCDPISGHVSLYWYRQALGQGPEFLTYFNYEAQQDKSGLPNDRFSAERPEGSISTLTIQRTEQRDSAMYRCASSLDFQGGSPLHFGNGTRLTVT.

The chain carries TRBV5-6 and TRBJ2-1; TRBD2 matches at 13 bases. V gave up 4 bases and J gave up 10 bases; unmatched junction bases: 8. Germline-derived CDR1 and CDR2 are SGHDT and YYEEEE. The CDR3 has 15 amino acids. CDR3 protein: CASSRTSGGRKEQFF. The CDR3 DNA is TGTGCCAGCAGCCGGACTAGCGGGGGCCGAAAGGAGCAGTTCTTC.

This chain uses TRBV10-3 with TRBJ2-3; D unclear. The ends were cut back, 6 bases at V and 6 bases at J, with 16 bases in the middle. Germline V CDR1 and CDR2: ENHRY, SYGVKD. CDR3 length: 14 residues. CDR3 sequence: CAIRPEGVGDTQYF. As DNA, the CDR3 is TGTGCCATCAGGCCGGAAGGAGTTGGCGATACGCAGTATTTT.

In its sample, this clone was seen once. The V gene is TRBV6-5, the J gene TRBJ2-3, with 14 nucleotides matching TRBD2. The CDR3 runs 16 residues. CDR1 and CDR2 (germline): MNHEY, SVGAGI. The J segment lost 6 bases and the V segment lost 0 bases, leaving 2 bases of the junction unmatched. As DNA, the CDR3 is TGTGCCAGCAGTTACTCGTGGACTAGCGGGAGGGATACGCAGTATTTT. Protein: CASSYSWTSGRDTQYF.

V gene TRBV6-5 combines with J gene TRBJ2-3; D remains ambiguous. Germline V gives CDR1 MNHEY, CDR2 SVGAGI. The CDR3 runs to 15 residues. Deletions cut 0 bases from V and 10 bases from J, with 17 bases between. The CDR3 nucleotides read TGTGCCAGCAGTTACTCCTATGACAATCCGGTTGCGCAGTATTTT. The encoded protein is CASSYSYDNPVAQYF.

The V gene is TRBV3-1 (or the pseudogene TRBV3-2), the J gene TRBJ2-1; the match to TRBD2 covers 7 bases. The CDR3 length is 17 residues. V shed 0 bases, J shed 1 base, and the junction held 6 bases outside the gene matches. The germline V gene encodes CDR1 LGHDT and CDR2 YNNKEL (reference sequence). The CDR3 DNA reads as TGTGCCAGCAGCCAAGATCAATACGGGAGGTCCTACAATGAGCAGTTCTTC. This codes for CASSQDQYGRSYNEQFF.

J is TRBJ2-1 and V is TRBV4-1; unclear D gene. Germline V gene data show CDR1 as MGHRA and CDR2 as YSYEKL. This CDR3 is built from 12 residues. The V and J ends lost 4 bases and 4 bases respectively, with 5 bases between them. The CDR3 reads CASSPRYNEQFF. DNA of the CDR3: TGCGCCAGCAGCCCCCGGTACAATGAGCAGTTCTTC.

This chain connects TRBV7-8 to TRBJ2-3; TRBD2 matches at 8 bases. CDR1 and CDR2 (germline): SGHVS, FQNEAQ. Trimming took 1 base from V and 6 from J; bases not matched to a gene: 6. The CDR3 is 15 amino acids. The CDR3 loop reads CASSLEGAGADTQYF. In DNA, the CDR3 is TGTGCCAGCAGCTTAGAGGGAGCGGGAGCCGATACGCAGTATTTT.

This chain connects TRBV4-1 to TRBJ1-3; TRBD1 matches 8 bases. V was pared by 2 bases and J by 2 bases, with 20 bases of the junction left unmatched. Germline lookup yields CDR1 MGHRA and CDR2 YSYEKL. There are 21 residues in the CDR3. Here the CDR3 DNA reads TGCGCCAGCAGCCAACCGAACCTTGGGGCCAGGGGGCCAGCGCCTGGAAACACCATATATTTT. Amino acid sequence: CASSQPNLGARGPAPGNTIYF.